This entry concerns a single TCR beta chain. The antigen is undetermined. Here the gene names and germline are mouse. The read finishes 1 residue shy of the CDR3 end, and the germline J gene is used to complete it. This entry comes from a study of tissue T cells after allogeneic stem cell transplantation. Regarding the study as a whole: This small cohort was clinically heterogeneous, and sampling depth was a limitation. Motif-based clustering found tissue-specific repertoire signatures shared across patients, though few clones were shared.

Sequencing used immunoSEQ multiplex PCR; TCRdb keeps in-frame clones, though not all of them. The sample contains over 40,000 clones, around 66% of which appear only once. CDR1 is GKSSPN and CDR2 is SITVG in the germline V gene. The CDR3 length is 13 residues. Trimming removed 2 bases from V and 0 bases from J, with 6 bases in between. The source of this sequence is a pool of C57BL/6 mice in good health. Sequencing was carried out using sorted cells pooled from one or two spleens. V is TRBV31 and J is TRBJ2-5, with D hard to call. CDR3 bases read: TGTGCCTGGAGTGAGTTTAACCAAGACACCCAGTAC. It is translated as CAWSEFNQDTQY. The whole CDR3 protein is CAWSEFNQDTQYF.